The T cell receptor (beta chain) under discussion was sequenced for a study of T cell responses to AZD1222 COVID-19 vaccine. Across the whole study: Second-dose intervals of approximately 4 or approximately 12 weeks were pooled.

Germline CDR1 and CDR2: SGHTS and YDEGEE. The CDR3 runs 14 residues. Trimming at V came to 1 base and at J to 5 bases, leaving 3 bases not matched to a gene. The repertoire was sequenced with immunoSEQ multiplex PCR; TCRdb's copy has only in-frame clones and lacks some. The sample consists of approximately 180,000 clones, around 90% of them appearing once. The TCR comes from an adult in good health. Sequencing used peripheral blood, obtained on day 0 of AZD1222 vaccination. This sequence joins TRBV5-8 and TRBJ1-1; 9 nucleotides align to TRBD1. The CDR3: CASSLSDRGTEAFF. DNA for the CDR3: TGTGCCAGCAGCTTGTCAGACAGGGGGACTGAAGCTTTCTTT.